The clone carrying this T cell receptor beta chain showed up just a few times. The data stem from a study of beta chain features in type 1 diabetes. Expressed TCRB transcripts were sequenced, since all the RNA that had been isolated was reverse transcribed. Method: immunoSEQ multiplex PCR; TCRdb's copy keeps in-frame clones and lacks some. The sample holds about 110,000 clones, approximately 39% seen once. With V trimmed by 8 bases and J by 2 bases, 9 bases remained unmatched. CDR3 length: 15 residues. Germline assignment: CDR1 MNHEY and CDR2 SVGAGI. J is TRBJ2-7 and V is TRBV6-5; 10 bases are a match to TRBD2. The sequencing sample was made of stem cell memory CD4+ T cells from blood. This clonotype was sampled from a woman under 30 in good health. Written as DNA, the CDR3 is TGTGCCAGCCGAAGGCCAGCGGGAGGGCCCTACGAGCAGTACTTC. Amino acid sequence: CASRRPAGGPYEQYF.